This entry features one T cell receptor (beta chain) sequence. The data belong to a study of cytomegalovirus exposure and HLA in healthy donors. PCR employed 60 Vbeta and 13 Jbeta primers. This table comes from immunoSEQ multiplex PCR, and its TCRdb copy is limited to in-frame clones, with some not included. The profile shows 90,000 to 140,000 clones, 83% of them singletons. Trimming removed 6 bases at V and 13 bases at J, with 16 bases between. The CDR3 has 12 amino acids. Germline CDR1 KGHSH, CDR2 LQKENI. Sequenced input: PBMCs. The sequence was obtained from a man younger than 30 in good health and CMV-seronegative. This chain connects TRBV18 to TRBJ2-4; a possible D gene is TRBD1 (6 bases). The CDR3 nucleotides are TGTGCCAGCTCGGGCGACAGGTCCAGACAGTACTTC. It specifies CASSGDRSRQYF.